These T cell receptor beta chains were read from a single sample in a study of blood T cell repertoires in COVID-19. Data came from immunoSEQ multiplex PCR; TCRdb stores just in-frame clones and leaves some out. The data contain under 400,000 clones, 70% to 90% of them singletons. The source material was peripheral blood. Receptor source: a woman under 40 with COVID-19, enrolled during active disease. CDR3s include the opening cysteine and the closing phenylalanine or tryptophan. D genes are given only for firm matches. Where a row states a size, it is once, few, many or the class of an expanded clone; other rows omit it.

CDR3: CASAGDYQETQYF
DNA: TGTGCCAGCGCTGGGGACTACCAAGAGACCCAGTACTTC
size: NA
D: NA
V: TRBV2
J: TRBJ2-5

CDR3: CASSDIGRSQPQHF
DNA: TGTGCCAGCAGTGATATAGGGAGGAGTCAGCCCCAGCATTTT
size: NA
D: NA
V: TRBV2
J: TRBJ1-5

CDR3: CASSESRYSNQPQHF
DNA: TGCGCCAGCAGTGAGTCGCGCTATAGCAATCAGCCCCAGCATTTT
size: NA
D: NA
V: TRBV10-2
J: TRBJ1-5

CDR3: CASSPPDRAPGQGAWVRNIQYF
DNA: TGTGCCAGCTCACCACCCGACCGGGCCCCGGGACAGGGAGCGTGGGTGAGAAACATTCAGTACTTC
size: NA
D: TRBD1
V: TRBV18
J: TRBJ2-4

CDR3: CASSQDRRAGRSNSPLHF
DNA: TGCGCCAGCAGCCAAGATCGGAGGGCCGGCAGGAGCAATTCACCCCTCCACTTT
size: NA
D: NA
V: TRBV4-1
J: TRBJ1-6

CDR3: CASSQVVGRETQYF
DNA: TGTGCCAGCAGCCAAGTGGTGGGGCGGGAGACCCAGTACTTC
size: NA
D: NA
V: TRBV3-1/TRBV3-2
J: TRBJ2-5

CDR3: CASSYRGLAGADTQYF
DNA: TGTGCCAGCAGTTACCGAGGACTAGCGGGTGCAGATACGCAGTATTTT
size: NA
D: TRBD2
V: TRBV6-6
J: TRBJ2-3

CDR3: CASSTGIFPTGELFF
DNA: TGTGCCAGCAGCACCGGGATATTTCCGACCGGGGAGCTGTTTTTT
size: NA
D: NA
V: TRBV7-7
J: TRBJ2-2

CDR3: CASSPSGNEKLFF
DNA: TGTGCCAGCAGTCCATCCGGGAATGAAAAACTGTTTTTT
size: NA
D: NA
V: TRBV3-1/TRBV3-2
J: TRBJ1-4

CDR3: CASSETRVNTEAFF
DNA: TGTGCCAGCAGCGAAACCAGGGTGAACACTGAAGCTTTCTTT
size: few
D: NA
V: TRBV7-9
J: TRBJ1-1

CDR3: CASSLLADNEQFF
DNA: TGTGCCAGCAGCTTATTGGCGGACAATGAGCAGTTCTTC
size: NA
D: NA
V: TRBV7-9
J: TRBJ2-1

CDR3: CASSPRGGQDEQFF
DNA: TGTGCCAGCAGCCCCCGGGGGGGGCAGGATGAGCAGTTCTTC
size: NA
D: TRBD2
V: TRBV7-6
J: TRBJ2-1

CDR3: CASSDHKGGGDGYTF
DNA: TGTGCCAGCAGCGACCATAAGGGCGGAGGGGATGGCTACACCTTC
size: NA
D: NA
V: TRBV9
J: TRBJ1-2

CDR3: CASSPPGDNRRPDLSYEQYF
DNA: TGTGCCAGCAGCCCCCCAGGGGACAACCGCCGACCGGACCTCTCCTACGAGCAGTACTTC
size: NA
D: NA
V: TRBV21-1
J: TRBJ2-7

CDR3: CASSQDQGVRYNSPLHF
DNA: TGTGCCAGCAGCCAAGATCAGGGGGTGCGCTATAATTCACCCCTCCACTTT
size: NA
D: TRBD1
V: TRBV4-2
J: TRBJ1-6

CDR3: CASGLRGRDAGELFF
DNA: TGTGCTAGTGGTTTGCGGGGAAGGGATGCCGGGGAGCTGTTTTTT
size: NA
D: NA
V: TRBV12-5
J: TRBJ2-2

CDR3: CASSFFRGNEQFF
DNA: TGTGCCAGCAGTTTCTTCAGGGGCAATGAGCAGTTCTTC
size: once
D: NA
V: TRBV6-2/TRBV6-3
J: TRBJ2-1

CDR3: CASSRKTDRGLTSNSGNTIYF
DNA: TGTGCCAGCAGCCGCAAAACTGACAGGGGCCTAACCTCTAACTCTGGAAACACCATATATTTT
size: NA
D: TRBD1
V: TRBV4-2
J: TRBJ1-3

CDR3: CASSQGQWTGELFF
DNA: TGCGCCAGCAGCCAAGGACAGTGGACCGGGGAGCTGTTTTTT
size: NA
D: NA
V: TRBV4-3
J: TRBJ2-2

CDR3: CASNRYRGYEKLFF
DNA: TGTGCCAGCAATCGGTACAGGGGTTATGAAAAACTGTTTTTT
size: NA
D: TRBD1
V: TRBV28
J: TRBJ1-4

CDR3: CASSLLAGSSYNEQFF
DNA: TGTGCCAGCAGCTTGCTAGCGGGAAGCTCCTACAATGAGCAGTTCTTC
size: NA
D: TRBD2
V: TRBV6-2/TRBV6-3
J: TRBJ2-1

CDR3: CASSPKPQVETGGYTF
DNA: TGTGCCAGCTCACCAAAGCCACAGGTCGAAACTGGGGGCTACACCTTC
size: once
D: NA
V: TRBV18
J: TRBJ1-2

CDR3: CASSYSGSSGGGEQYF
DNA: TGTGCCAGCAGTTACTCAGGGAGTAGCGGGGGTGGCGAGCAGTACTTC
size: NA
D: TRBD2
V: TRBV6-2/TRBV6-3
J: TRBJ2-7

CDR3: CASSIEGVMNTEAFF
DNA: TGTGCCAGTAGTATTGAGGGGGTGATGAACACTGAAGCTTTCTTT
size: once
D: NA
V: TRBV19
J: TRBJ1-1

CDR3: CASGLGTGLKGETQYF
DNA: TGTGCTAGTGGATTAGGGACAGGGCTTAAGGGGGAGACCCAGTACTTC
size: NA
D: TRBD1
V: TRBV12-5
J: TRBJ2-5

CDR3: CASSLTPNTEAFF
DNA: TGTGCCAGCAGCCTGACACCGAACACTGAAGCTTTCTTT
size: NA
D: NA
V: TRBV7-3
J: TRBJ1-1

CDR3: CASSVTGNTEAFF
DNA: TGTGCCAGCAGCGTGACAGGGAACACTGAAGCTTTCTTT
size: NA
D: NA
V: TRBV7-9
J: TRBJ1-1

CDR3: CASSEGTYGNQPQHF
DNA: TGTGCCAGCAGCGAGGGGACATACGGCAATCAGCCCCAGCATTTT
size: NA
D: NA
V: TRBV6-6
J: TRBJ1-5

CDR3: CATSLTGRTEAFF
DNA: TGTGCCACCAGCCTGACGGGGAGGACTGAAGCTTTCTTT
size: NA
D: NA
V: TRBV24-1
J: TRBJ1-1

CDR3: CASEGQVNTEAFF
DNA: TGTGCCAGCGAGGGACAGGTTAACACTGAAGCTTTCTTT
size: NA
D: TRBD1
V: TRBV2
J: TRBJ1-1

CDR3: CASSLGAGITYEQYF
DNA: TGTGCCAGCAGCTTAGGGGCAGGGATCACCTACGAGCAGTACTTC
size: NA
D: NA
V: TRBV7-2
J: TRBJ2-7

CDR3: CASSADRAKNIQYF
DNA: TGTGCCAGCTCAGCGGACAGGGCCAAAAACATTCAGTACTTC
size: NA
D: TRBD1
V: TRBV18
J: TRBJ2-4